This TCR beta chain was found in a study of PD-1 blockade in mismatch repair-deficient tumors. The table came from immunoSEQ multiplex PCR; TCRdb's copy has only in-frame clones and leaves some out. The sample includes more than 50,000 clones, around 88% of them seen just once. Findings and limits, study-wide: Rapid post-treatment expansion, then contraction, generally preceding radiologic response, marked tumor-resident clones.

Comments on this clone: Its specificity is unknown.

Trimming removed 1 base from V and 1 base from J, with 10 bases in between. Germline V lookup: CDR1 SGHVS, CDR2 FNYEAQ. This CDR3 spans 15 amino acids. Sequencing used peripheral blood, obtained 52 weeks after starting pembrolizumab. This chain joins TRBV7-6 and TRBJ1-1; no reliable D call. The TCR sequence derives from an adult with mismatch repair-deficient cancer. The CDR3 nucleotides are TGTGCCAGCAGCTTAGGGGGTCTCGGGAACACTGAAGCTTTCTTT. Translation: CASSLGGLGNTEAFF.